The sequence of this TCR beta chain was determined in a study of Ad26.COV2.S vaccination and SARS-CoV-2 variants. In the study overall: Intramuscular Ad26.COV2.S at 5x10^10 or 1x10^11 viral particles. Study conclusions and caveats: Recipients given vaccine exceeded placebo recipients in spike-specific TCR breadth. Placebo and vaccine recipients had non-spike TCR breadth that was similar.

Libraries were prepared by immunoSEQ multiplex PCR; TCRdb keeps only in-frame clonotypes and omits some of them. The sample gives about 680,000 clones, more than 70% of which show up once; around 1.4% is in the top ten. In the case of this clone: Its antigen is unknown.

The treatment is: approximately 18 received Ad26.COV2.S at low or high dose, single or two shots; several received placebo; per-sample allocation not given. Each sample was drawn 63 days after the first injection (of vaccine or placebo). V was clipped by 4 bases and J by 10 bases; unmatched bases: 9. CDR3 size: 15 residues. The germline CDR1 and CDR2 sequences are MRHNA and SNTAGT. The source of this sequence is a person aged 18-60 years who received the Ad26.COV2.S COVID-19 vaccine or a placebo. The chain combines TRBV6-4 with TRBJ1-6; 8 nucleotides align to TRBD1. The specimen was peripheral blood, collected in a trial of Ad26.COV2.S vaccine versus placebo. CDR3: CASSAPGTGYSPLHF. The CDR3 DNA sequence: TGTGCCAGCAGTGCCCCTGGGACAGGATACTCACCCCTCCACTTT.